A selection of T cell receptor beta chains follows, all from one sample in a study of cytomegalovirus exposure and HLA in healthy donors. Generated by immunoSEQ multiplex PCR, the TCRdb table keeps only in-frame clones and is missing some. This table has over 85,000 clones, approximately 76% appearing once. The sequencing input was PBMCs. Receptor source: a man in his forties in good health and CMV-seronegative. Each CDR3 is given with its conserved first and last residue. Each record gives: D gene, J gene, V gene, clone size, CDR3 protein, CDR3 DNA. The D gene is left open where the match is weak. Size tells how often a clone was seen (once, few, many) or the class of an expanded clone, and some rows leave it out.

-	TRBJ1-5	TRBV30	-	CAWSAIASNQPQHF	TGTGCCTGGAGCGCAATAGCGAGCAATCAGCCCCAGCATTTT
TRBD1	TRBJ1-1	TRBV7-9	-	CASSLPGQGAMNTEAFF	TGTGCCAGCAGCTTACCGGGACAGGGGGCGATGAACACTGAAGCTTTCTTT
-	TRBJ2-3	TRBV28	few	CASSSRAGTLSTDTQYF	TGTGCCAGCAGTTCCAGAGCCGGGACTCTCAGCACAGATACGCAGTATTTT
TRBD1	TRBJ2-7	TRBV10-3	-	CAINPGGSHEQYF	TGTGCCATCAACCCAGGGGGAAGTCACGAGCAGTACTTC
TRBD1	TRBJ1-4	TRBV7-9	-	CASSPQGGSDEKLFF	TGTGCCAGCAGCCCCCAGGGGGGATCTGATGAAAAACTGTTTTTT
-	TRBJ1-1	TRBV7-9	-	CASSLGGDRSGTEAFF	TGTGCCAGCAGCTTAGGAGGAGACAGGTCCGGCACTGAAGCTTTCTTT
-	TRBJ2-4	TRBV7-9	-	CASSSATDLAKNIQYF	TGTGCCAGCAGCTCAGCGACCGACTTAGCCAAAAACATTCAGTACTTC
-	TRBJ2-7	TRBV7-2	-	CASGSGPTYYEQYF	TGTGCCAGCGGGTCAGGGCCCACTTACTACGAGCAGTACTTC
TRBD2	TRBJ2-1	TRBV5-1	-	CASSPLKRLAGDGLVEQFF	TGCGCCAGCAGCCCCCTTAAGAGACTAGCGGGAGATGGTTTGGTTGAGCAGTTCTTC
-	TRBJ2-1	TRBV27	-	CASSLSGSLSYNEQFF	TGTGCCAGCAGTTTATCAGGGAGTTTGTCCTACAATGAGCAGTTCTTC
-	TRBJ1-4	TRBV4-1	-	CASSQAYREGEKLFF	TGCGCCAGCAGCCAAGCTTACAGGGAGGGTGAAAAACTGTTTTTT
TRBD1	TRBJ2-7	TRBV6-5	-	CASWGWTGEAREQYF	TGTGCCAGCTGGGGGTGGACAGGGGAAGCGCGCGAGCAGTACTTC
TRBD1	TRBJ2-5	TRBV6-5	-	CASSYSGGTRETQYF	TGTGCCAGCAGTTACTCAGGGGGCACACGGGAGACCCAGTACTTC
-	TRBJ1-3	TRBV7-9	-	CASSLSGNTIYF	TGTGCCAGCAGCTTATCGGGAAACACCATATATTTT
-	TRBJ1-4	TRBV12-2	-	CASRLRLAWEEKLFF	TGTGCAAGTCGCCTTCGGTTGGCTTGGGAGGAAAAACTGTTTTTT
-	TRBJ1-4	TRBV7-2	-	CASSLSPPSGGMGEKLFF	TGTGCCAGCAGCTTATCGCCCCCCTCTGGGGGCATGGGTGAAAAACTGTTTTTT
-	TRBJ2-3	TRBV28	-	CASSRTADTQYF	TGTGCCAGCAGTAGAACGGCAGATACGCAGTATTTT
-	TRBJ1-6	TRBV11-1	-	CASSSVRTPLHF	TGTGCCAGCAGCTCCGTGCGGACACCCCTCCACTTT